A selection of T cell receptor beta chains follows, all from one sample in a study of PD-L1 blockade in urothelial cancer. TCRdb's copy holds only in-frame clones and misses some; the assay was immunoSEQ multiplex PCR. The table includes about 120,000 clones, 85% to 90% detected once. The specimen comprised PBMCs, sampled around atezolizumab (anti-PD-L1) treatment. Receptor source: a man aged 60-69 years with urothelial cancer. CDR3s include the opening cysteine and the closing phenylalanine or tryptophan. D genes are given only for firm matches. Only some rows state a clone size, as once, few, many or a class for expanded clones.

NA | TRBJ2-7 | TRBV19 | NA | TGTGCCAGTAGTTTCCACCTAGCCGGGTACGAGCAGTACTTC | CASSFHLAGYEQYF
NA | TRBJ1-2 | TRBV9 | NA | TGTGCCAGCAATAGAGAGCGGTATGGCTACACCTTC | CASNRERYGYTF
NA | TRBJ1-2 | TRBV19 | NA | TGTGCCAGTAGTATACGGGACACGAGTACCTTC | CASSIRDTSTF
NA | TRBJ1-6 | TRBV5-1 | TRBD1 | TGCGCCAGCAGCTTGGCCCAGGACAGGGGTTATTCACCCCTCCACTTT | CASSLAQDRGYSPLHF
NA | TRBJ2-7 | TRBV28 | TRBD2 | TGTGCCAGCGGACTAGCGGGAAGGGTTTCCTACGAGCAGTACTTC | CASGLAGRVSYEQYF
NA | TRBJ1-2 | TRBV7-2 | NA | TGTGCCAGCAGCTTAATGGCCCTAGGACTAGCGGACTATGGCTACACCTTC | CASSLMALGLADYGYTF
NA | TRBJ2-7 | TRBV29-1 | NA | TGCAGCGTACCGGGACTTAGCTCCTACGAGCAGTACTTC | CSVPGLSSYEQYF
once | TRBJ2-1 | TRBV27 | TRBD2 | TGTGCCAGCAGTGTCTCGCTAGCGGGAGGACAGTTCTTC | CASSVSLAGGQFF
NA | TRBJ2-5 | TRBV25-1 | NA | TGTGCCAGCAGTGAATCTCGGGTGATTGAGACCCAGTACTTC | CASSESRVIETQYF
NA | TRBJ2-3 | TRBV9 | NA | TGTGCCAGCAGCCCTCTCCAGGGATATTCGCAGTATTTT | CASSPLQGYSQYF
NA | TRBJ2-7 | TRBV6-5 | TRBD1 | TGTGCCAGCAGCTATGACTGGACAGGGAGCAACGAGCAGTACTTC | CASSYDWTGSNEQYF
NA | TRBJ2-1 | TRBV19 | NA | TGTGCCAGTAGTACCCGACCCGGACAGCCCCCTGAGCAGTTCTTC | CASSTRPGQPPEQFF
NA | TRBJ2-1 | TRBV11-3 | TRBD2 | TGTGCCAGCAGCTACGGACTAGCGCCATCCGATGAGCAGTTCTTC | CASSYGLAPSDEQFF
NA | TRBJ2-3 | TRBV11-3 | TRBD2 | TGTGCCAGCAGCTTAGCCATAGCGGGGGGCTTGAACACAGATACGCAGTATTTT | CASSLAIAGGLNTDTQYF
once | TRBJ1-1 | TRBV28 | NA | TGTGCCAGCATTAATAGGGGGTTCGGCACTGAAGCTTTCTTT | CASINRGFGTEAFF
once | TRBJ2-7 | TRBV11-2 | TRBD1 | TGTGCCAGCAGCTTAGGACGTCAGGGGGCAGGCTCCTACGAGCAGTACTTC | CASSLGRQGAGSYEQYF
NA | TRBJ2-5 | TRBV5-1 | TRBD1 | TGCGCCAGCAGCCCGACCGGGACAGGGGGTTTAGAGACCCAGTACTTC | CASSPTGTGGLETQYF
NA | TRBJ2-3 | TRBV5-1 | TRBD2 | TGCGCCAGCAGCTTGGTGGCGGGGGGACCCACAGATACGCAGTATTTT | CASSLVAGGPTDTQYF
NA | TRBJ2-7 | TRBV28 | TRBD2 | TGTGCCAGCTGGGGAGGACTAGCGGGGGGAGAATACGAGCAGTACTTC | CASWGGLAGGEYEQYF
NA | TRBJ1-1 | TRBV5-1 | TRBD1 | TGCGCCAGCGAATCTGGACAGGGGGCTTACACTGAAGCTTTCTTT | CASESGQGAYTEAFF
NA | TRBJ1-1 | TRBV30 | TRBD1 | TGTGCCTGGAGTCCGACAGGGATAACTGAAGCTTTCTTT | CAWSPTGITEAFF
NA | TRBJ1-1 | TRBV2 | TRBD1 | TGTGCCAGCACCCGGGACAGGGTAAACACTGAAGCTTTCTTT | CASTRDRVNTEAFF
NA | TRBJ2-1 | TRBV7-9 | TRBD2 | TGTGCCGGCGGGGGGGGCTATGAGCAGTTCTTC | CAGGGGYEQFF
NA | TRBJ2-1 | TRBV19 | TRBD2 | TGTGCCAGTAGTCAGGGTGGGGGGGCCTACAATGAGCAGTTCTTC | CASSQGGGAYNEQFF
NA | TRBJ1-2 | TRBV25-1 | TRBD1 | TGTGCCAGCAGTGAGACAGGGATGTATGGCTACACCTTC | CASSETGMYGYTF
NA | TRBJ2-1 | TRBV27 | NA | TGTGCCAGCAGTTTATACTGGCAGGGGGGCCTATACAATGAGCAGTTCTTC | CASSLYWQGGLYNEQFF
NA | TRBJ2-3 | TRBV27 | TRBD1 | TGTGCCAGCAGGCTAACGGACAGGGGAGAAACAGATACGCAGTATTTT | CASRLTDRGETDTQYF
NA | TRBJ2-1 | TRBV5-1 | TRBD1 | TGCGCCAGCAACAAACAGGGGTATTCATACAATGAGCAGTTCTTC | CASNKQGYSYNEQFF
NA | TRBJ2-6 | TRBV6-1 | NA | TGTGCCAGTAACAGGGCTGGGGCCAACGTCCTGACTTTC | CASNRAGANVLTF
NA | TRBJ2-2 | TRBV9 | TRBD2 | TGTGCCAGCAGCGTAGCGGGCAGCCCTAGCGGTGGGGCCGGGGAGCTGTTTTTT | CASSVAGSPSGGAGELFF
NA | TRBJ1-4 | TRBV4-1 | NA | TGCGCCAGCAGCCAAGATCTCGGCAGGGATAATGAAAAACTGTTTTTT | CASSQDLGRDNEKLFF
NA | TRBJ2-1 | TRBV5-4 | TRBD2 | TGTGCCAGCAGCTTAAATCCGGGACTACTGTACAATGAGCAGTTCTTC | CASSLNPGLLYNEQFF
NA | TRBJ2-7 | TRBV11-2 | TRBD1 | TGTGCCAGCAGCTTAGTTCCGACAGGGGGCTCCTACGAGCAGTACTTC | CASSLVPTGGSYEQYF
NA | TRBJ2-1 | TRBV25-1 | NA | TGTGCCAGCAGTGAATGGGCTTACAATGAGCAGTTCTTC | CASSEWAYNEQFF
NA | TRBJ2-2 | TRBV11-2 | NA | TGTGCCAGCAGCTTAGATCTGGGCAGGGAGCTGTTTTTT | CASSLDLGRELFF
NA | TRBJ1-2 | TRBV27 | NA | TGTGCCACAGGAGGCCCCTCCTATGGCTACACCTTC | CATGGPSYGYTF
few | TRBJ1-1 | TRBV11-3 | TRBD1 | TGTGCCAGCAGTTTACGATCAGGGGGAAACACTGAAGCTTTCTTT | CASSLRSGGNTEAFF
NA | TRBJ1-2 | TRBV6-6 | NA | TGTGCCAGCAGTTACAACCCCGAGATTATCTATGGCTACACCTTC | CASSYNPEIIYGYTF
NA | TRBJ1-2 | TRBV6-4 | NA | TGTGCCAGCAGTGACTCAGGGGGTAGGGGCTACACCTTC | CASSDSGGRGYTF
NA | TRBJ2-7 | TRBV21-1 | NA | TGTGCCAGCCCCGGGAGGGCCATGTACGAGCAGTACTTC | CASPGRAMYEQYF
NA | TRBJ1-4 | TRBV4-1 | NA | TGCGCCAGCAGCCAGGTGACAACCGCAACTAATGAAAAACTGTTTTTT | CASSQVTTATNEKLFF
NA | TRBJ2-1 | TRBV7-3 | TRBD1 | TGTGCCAGCAGCTTTGACAGGGACTCCTACAATGAGCAGTTCTTC | CASSFDRDSYNEQFF
NA | TRBJ1-6 | TRBV9 | NA | TGTGCCAGCAGCGTAGACTCCGATGTGAATTCACCCCTCCACTTT | CASSVDSDVNSPLHF
NA | TRBJ2-7 | TRBV29-1 | TRBD2 | TGCAGCGTTGAAGGGGCTAGCGGACTGGGTGAGCAGTACTTC | CSVEGASGLGEQYF
few | TRBJ2-7 | TRBV11-2 | NA | TGTGCCAGCAGCTTAGCCCCGGGATCCCCCTACGAGCAGTACTTC | CASSLAPGSPYEQYF
NA | TRBJ1-1 | TRBV19 | TRBD1 | TGTGCCAGTAGTACGGAGGGGGCGGCTGAAGCTTTCTTT | CASSTEGAAEAFF
NA | TRBJ2-6 | TRBV27 | TRBD1 | TGTGCCAGCAGTCTAACCGGGACAGGCTTCTCTGGGGCCAACGTCCTGACTTTC | CASSLTGTGFSGANVLTF
NA | TRBJ2-1 | TRBV5-1 | TRBD2 | TGCGCCAGCAGGGGCGGGGGGGGCGGAGATGAGCAGTTCTTC | CASRGGGGGDEQFF
NA | TRBJ2-7 | TRBV7-8 | TRBD1 | TGTGCCAGCAGCTTAAGGACAGGGTTATACGAGCAGTACTTC | CASSLRTGLYEQYF
NA | TRBJ1-2 | TRBV18 | NA | TGTGCCAGCTCACCACCGTCAGAGGTGGGCTACACCTTC | CASSPPSEVGYTF
NA | TRBJ2-1 | TRBV28 | NA | TGTGCCAGCACCCGACCCTCTACGGGTAATGAGCAGTTCTTC | CASTRPSTGNEQFF
once | TRBJ2-7 | TRBV29-1 | NA | TGCAGCGTTGAAGATAACAGGGATCCCTACGAGCAGTACTTC | CSVEDNRDPYEQYF
NA | TRBJ1-5 | TRBV6-6 | NA | TGTGCCAGCAGTCCCCAGTCGGGATACAATCAGCCCCAGCATTTT | CASSPQSGYNQPQHF
NA | TRBJ2-5 | TRBV5-4 | TRBD2 | TGTGCCAGCAGCGGAGGACTAGCGGGGCTCCAAGAGACCCAGTACTTC | CASSGGLAGLQETQYF
NA | TRBJ2-3 | TRBV4-2 | TRBD2 | TGTGCCAGCAGCCAAGAGGGACTAGCGGCATCAGAGGCGCAGTATTTT | CASSQEGLAASEAQYF
NA | TRBJ2-7 | TRBV30 | NA | TGTGCCTGGATCCCCTGGGGGGGCTCCTCCTACGAGCAGTACTTC | CAWIPWGGSSYEQYF
NA | TRBJ2-5 | TRBV4-2 | TRBD2 | TGTGCCAGCAGCCCGGCGGCAGGGGTAGCGGGAGGTGGGGAGACCCAGTACTTC | CASSPAAGVAGGGETQYF
once | TRBJ2-3 | TRBV2 | TRBD2 | TGTGCCAGCATTTTAGCGGGGGGCCCGTACACAGATACGCAGTATTTT | CASILAGGPYTDTQYF